These T cell receptor beta chains were read from a single sample in a study of blood T cell repertoires in COVID-19. Method: immunoSEQ multiplex PCR; TCRdb's copy keeps in-frame clones and lacks some. The repertoire holds under 45,000 clones, 80% seen once, with 31% in the top ten. Sequenced input: peripheral blood. The origin of the receptors is a man older than 75 with acute or convalescent COVID-19. CDR3s include the opening cysteine and the closing phenylalanine or tryptophan. Each record gives: D gene, J gene, V gene, clone size, CDR3 DNA, CDR3 protein. The D gene is left open where the match is weak. Expanded clones get a size class; other rows say once, few or many, or leave the size out.

TRBD2	TRBJ2-7	TRBV5-1	few	TGCGCCAGCAGTCTTCTAGCGGGAGCCGAGCAGTACTTC	CASSLLAGAEQYF
TRBD2	TRBJ2-7	TRBV7-8	-	TGTGCCAGCAGCCGACGATTAGCGGGAGGGCCGACGAAGGCCTACGAGCAGTACTTC	CASSRRLAGGPTKAYEQYF
TRBD1	TRBJ2-7	TRBV7-2	few	TGTGCCAGCAGCTTAGGGGACAGAACCTACGAGCAGTACTTC	CASSLGDRTYEQYF
TRBD2	TRBJ2-2	TRBV5-8	-	TGTGCCAGCAGCTTGGTACCGGGAGGCGAGACCGGGGAGCTGTTTTTT	CASSLVPGGETGELFF
-	TRBJ2-1	TRBV7-3	-	TGTGCCAGCAGCCAAGGGTTGTCGGGAGTCTATGAGCAGTTCTTC	CASSQGLSGVYEQFF
-	TRBJ1-4	TRBV5-1	-	TGCGCCAGCAGCTTGGGAACTAGTAATGAAAAACTGTTTTTT	CASSLGTSNEKLFF
-	TRBJ2-7	TRBV6-2/TRBV6-3	-	TGTGCCAGCAGTGGAGACTCCTACGAGCAGTACTTC	CASSGDSYEQYF
TRBD1	TRBJ2-2	TRBV5-4	-	TGTGCCAGCAGCAAAGGGACAGGGGACGGGGAGCTGTTTTTT	CASSKGTGDGELFF
TRBD1	TRBJ1-6	TRBV19	-	TGTGCCAGTAGTATAGCTGTAACAGGGGAAAATTCACCCCTCCACTTT	CASSIAVTGENSPLHF
TRBD1	TRBJ1-2	TRBV6-6	once	TGTGCCAGCAGTTACGGGACAGGGGGCAGTGGCTACACCTTC	CASSYGTGGSGYTF
TRBD2	TRBJ2-7	TRBV3-1/TRBV3-2	-	TGTGCCAGCAGCCACCGGACTAGCGGGCGGAATATATACGAGCAGTACTTC	CASSHRTSGRNIYEQYF
TRBD2	TRBJ2-5	TRBV15	-	TGTGCCACCAGCAAATCTAGCGGGACTGCTCAAGAGACCCAGTACTTC	CATSKSSGTAQETQYF
-	TRBJ2-7	TRBV6-2/TRBV6-3	-	TGTGCCAGCAGTGCGCGGGACCGAATAACCTACGAGCAGTACTTC	CASSARDRITYEQYF
TRBD2	TRBJ2-7	TRBV6-1	-	TGTGCCAGCAGTGAAGAGGCGGGAGTGGCCTACGAGCAGTACTTC	CASSEEAGVAYEQYF
-	TRBJ2-1	TRBV21-1	-	TGTGCCAGCAGCAAAACAACGGGAGGGCCGGGTGAGCAGTTCTTC	CASSKTTGGPGEQFF
TRBD1	TRBJ1-5	TRBV15	-	TGTGCCACCAGCAGAGATCGGGGGACAGGCAATCAGCCCCAGCATTTT	CATSRDRGTGNQPQHF
TRBD1	TRBJ2-1	TRBV5-5	few	TGTGCCAGCAGCTTTATGCCAGGGGGCGGGAATGAGCAGTTCTTC	CASSFMPGGGNEQFF
TRBD2	TRBJ2-7	TRBV18	once	TGTGCCAGCTCACCAAGGGGACAGGGTACGGGACTAGCGGGCTTTAGCTCCTACGAGCAGTACTTC	CASSPRGQGTGLAGFSSYEQYF
-	TRBJ1-6	TRBV7-8	-	TGTGCCAGCAGCTTAGTGGGGGCGGCGGGTCATTCACCCCTCCACTTT	CASSLVGAAGHSPLHF
-	TRBJ2-7	TRBV4-2	-	TGTGCCAGCAGCTCTGCCTACGAGCAGTACTTC	CASSSAYEQYF
-	TRBJ2-7	TRBV5-1	-	TGCGCCAGCAGCTTGGCTAAACAGGTTACCCCGCTAGAGCAGTACTTC	CASSLAKQVTPLEQYF
-	TRBJ1-1	TRBV9	once	TGTGCCAGCAGCCCTCAAGCAAGGTTCCGGGGAGGTGAAGCTTTCTTT	CASSPQARFRGGEAFF
-	TRBJ1-1	TRBV7-9	-	TGTGCCAGCAGCTTCACAGGTGCTGGAGGGTACACTGAAGCTTTCTTT	CASSFTGAGGYTEAFF
-	TRBJ1-4	TRBV7-8	-	TGTGCCAGCAGCTTGGGGCAGGGTCGAGGTGAAAAACTGTTTTTT	CASSLGQGRGEKLFF
TRBD2	TRBJ2-1	TRBV5-1	-	TGCGCCAGCAGCTATGGCGGGAGCTCCTACAATGAGCAGTTCTTC	CASSYGGSSYNEQFF
TRBD1	TRBJ1-3	TRBV4-2	-	TGTGCCAGCATGGACAGGACCTCTGGAAACACCATATATTTT	CASMDRTSGNTIYF
-	TRBJ1-6	TRBV11-2	-	TGTGCCAGCAGTCCCATGGGGAGCTCCTATAATTCACCCCTCCACTTT	CASSPMGSSYNSPLHF
-	TRBJ1-4	TRBV5-1	-	TGCGCCAGCAGAGGGGCTGCAACTAATGAAAAACTGTTTTTT	CASRGAATNEKLFF